One and the same sample provided the 13 T cell receptor beta chains below, sequenced in a study of CD8 T cells in ankylosing spondylitis. Overall study results and limits: Eight or nine highly homologous variants formed a TCR beta motif that appeared characteristic of ankylosing spondylitis blood.

From the 5' RACE reads, TCRdb called clonotypes with MiXCR, one entry per CDR3 protein. The sample gives around 390,000 distinct CDR3 sequences, about 20% of which show up once; about 17% is in the top ten. For these TCRs, the target antigens are not known. Source material: blood, either unsorted or a sorted T cell fraction (not recorded which). The source of these receptors is a male donor with ankylosing spondylitis.

The V gene is TRBV7-9, the J gene TRBJ2-7, with 12 positions matching TRBD2. The ends lost 5 bases at V and 5 bases at J; junction bases unmatched: 7. This CDR3 comprises 15 residues. In germline, CDR1 is SEHNR, CDR2 FQNEAQ (reference sequence). CDR3 sequence reads: CASSPLAGGPDEQYF. The CDR3, as DNA: TGTGCCAGCAGCCCCCTAGCGGGAGGGCCCGACGAGCAGTACTTC. The complete variable domain, with remaining parts taken from reference TRBV7-9 and TRBJ2-7, reads DTGVSQNPRHKITKRGQNVTFRCDPISEHNRLYWYRQTLGQGPEFLTYFQNEAQLEKSRLLSDRFSAERPKGSFSTLEIQRTEQGDSAMYLCASSPLAGGPDEQYFGPGTRLTVT.

This clonotype came up a few times. CDR3 residues: CASSPTGTGLGAFF. The CDR3, as DNA: TGTGCCAGCAGCCCGACCGGGACAGGGTTGGGGGCTTTCTTT. The chain employs TRBV7-2 and TRBJ1-1; 9 nucleotides line up with TRBD1. The CDR3 has 14 amino acids. Germline CDR1 is SGHTA and CDR2 is FQGNSA. Unmatched junction bases numbered 12, after V lost 5 bases and J lost 11 bases.

V gene TRBV12-5 combines with J gene TRBJ2-1; 8 bases fit TRBD2. V lost 0 bases, J lost 9 bases, and 10 bases stayed unmatched. The germline V gene has CDR1 LGHNT and CDR2 FRNRAP. This CDR3 has 16 residues. The CDR3 loop is CASGLVLSGTGSEQFF. DNA for the CDR3: TGTGCTAGTGGTTTGGTACTTAGCGGGACTGGGTCTGAGCAGTTCTTC.

Written as DNA, the CDR3 is TGTGCCAGCAGCCTTTCAGGGTCAGATACGCAGTATTTT. It yields the protein CASSLSGSDTQYF. The chain employs TRBV4-2 and TRBJ2-3; perhaps TRBD1 as D (5 bases). Trimming took 4 bases from V and 4 from J, leaving 9 bases between them. Germline assignment: CDR1 LGHNA and CDR2 YNFKEQ. CDR3 size: 13 residues.

The genes are TRBV2 and TRBJ2-1; 7 nucleotides agree with TRBD2. CDR1 is SNHLY, CDR2 FYNNEI, per germline. CDR3 length: 14 amino acids. The V segment lost 0 bases and the J segment 7 bases; nucleotides outside the gene matches: 3. DNA for the CDR3: TGTGCCAGCAGTGAAGCGGGACTACTTAATGAGCAGTTCTTC. This codes for CASSEAGLLNEQFF.

This sequence joins TRBV5-1 and TRBJ1-1; D is undetermined. The V end was cut by 5 bases, the J end by 5 bases, with 7 bases between. In germline, CDR1 is SGHRS, CDR2 YFSETQ. The CDR3 sequence is 11 residues long. The CDR3 bases are TGCGCCAGCAGTTCCGATACTGAAGCTTTCTTT. This translates into CASSSDTEAFF.

This clonotype was counted only a few times. The V and J genes are TRBV7-3 and TRBJ2-1; 9 bases are a match to TRBD2. Germline CDR1 reads SGHTA; CDR2 reads FQGTGA. With V trimmed by 2 bases and J by 1 base, 6 bases remained unmatched. CDR3 size: 17 residues. As DNA, the CDR3 is TGTGCCAGCAGCTTATTGGCGGGAGGGCCGTCCTACAATGAGCAGTTCTTC. Translation: CASSLLAGGPSYNEQFF.

This clonotype was observed a handful of times. The gene calls are TRBV20-1 and TRBJ2-5; tentatively, D is TRBD2 (5 bases). V was pared by 5 bases and J by 5 bases, with 12 bases between. The length of the CDR3 is 12 residues. Germline V gives CDR1 DFQATT, CDR2 SNEGSKA (reference sequence). Written as DNA, the CDR3 is TGCAGTGCTTATACTAGTTCCGAGACCCAGTACTTC. This codes for CSAYTSSETQYF.

The V gene is TRBV12-3 or TRBV12-4, the J gene TRBJ1-1; 9 bases match TRBD1. The CDR3 loop spans 16 amino acids. With V trimmed by 5 bases and J by 4 bases, 11 bases remained unmatched. The CDR3 DNA is TGTGCCAGCAGTAGGGACAGGGCTTTAAAAGGCACTGAAGCTTTCTTT. It yields the protein CASSRDRALKGTEAFF.

Only a few counts were recorded for this clonotype. The chain joins TRBV12-3 or TRBV12-4 to TRBJ2-7, with 9 bases that match TRBD1. V was clipped by 7 bases and J by 5 bases; unmatched bases: 12. The CDR3 totals 15 residues. The CDR3 region is CASKWGGQGQDEQYF. In DNA, the CDR3 is TGTGCCAGCAAATGGGGAGGACAGGGGCAGGACGAGCAGTACTTC.

On this clonotype itself: Its ends do not fully match the called genes, so a read error is possible. The chain recombines TRBV28 with TRBJ2-5; tentatively, D is TRBD2 (6 bases). Germline CDR1 reads MDHEN; CDR2 reads SYDVKM. The CDR3 consists of 16 residues. CDR3 bases: TGTGCCAGCAGTTTTCAAGACGGGAGTTCTCAAGAGGCCCAGTACTTC. This gives the protein CASSFQDGSSQEAQYF. Using reference TRBV28 and TRBJ2-5 for the parts outside the CDR3, the full variable domain is DVKVTQSSRYLVKRTGEKVFLECVQDMDHENMFWYRQDPGLGLRLIYFSYDVKMKEKGDIPEGYSVSREKKERFSLILESASTNQTSMYLCASSFQDGSSQEAQYFGPGTRLLVL.

This clonotype was detected a few times. The V call is TRBV5-1, the J call TRBJ2-1; 9 bases match TRBD2. There are 16 residues in the CDR3. Germline V gives CDR1 SGHRS, CDR2 YFSETQ. V gave up 0 bases and J gave up 10 bases; unmatched junction bases: 11. CDR3 sequence: CASSLGQLAGVSEQFF. The CDR3 nucleotides are TGCGCCAGCAGCTTGGGACAGTTAGCGGGAGTCAGCGAGCAGTTCTTC.

A few counts support this clonotype. The chain is built from TRBV10-3 and TRBJ2-2, with 7 bases that match TRBD2. This CDR3 contains 16 residues. The J segment lost 0 bases and the V segment lost 4 bases, leaving 5 bases of the junction unmatched. Germline CDR1 and CDR2: ENHRY and SYGVKD. The CDR3 protein is CAISVREAANTGELFF. CDR3 bases: TGTGCCATCAGTGTTCGGGAGGCCGCGAACACCGGGGAGCTGTTTTTT.